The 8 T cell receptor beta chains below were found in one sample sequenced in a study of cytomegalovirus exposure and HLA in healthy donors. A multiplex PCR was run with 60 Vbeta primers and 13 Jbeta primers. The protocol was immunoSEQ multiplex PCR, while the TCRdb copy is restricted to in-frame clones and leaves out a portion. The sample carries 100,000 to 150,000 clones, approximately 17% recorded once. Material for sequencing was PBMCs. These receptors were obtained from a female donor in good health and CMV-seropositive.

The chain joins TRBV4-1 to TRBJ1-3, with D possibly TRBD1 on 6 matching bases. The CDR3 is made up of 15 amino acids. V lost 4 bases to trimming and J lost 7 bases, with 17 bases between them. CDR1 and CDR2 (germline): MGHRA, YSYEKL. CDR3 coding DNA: TGCGCCAGCAGCCCGACTGCAGGGGTAGGGAACACCATATATTTT. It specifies CASSPTAGVGNTIYF.

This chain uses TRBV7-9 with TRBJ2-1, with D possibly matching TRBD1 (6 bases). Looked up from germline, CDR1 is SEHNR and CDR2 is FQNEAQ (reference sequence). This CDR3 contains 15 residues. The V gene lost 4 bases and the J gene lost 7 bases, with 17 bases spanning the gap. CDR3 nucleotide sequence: TGTGCCAGCAGCTCACAGGGCCCCCCTCGAAATGAGCAGTTCTTC. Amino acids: CASSSQGPPRNEQFF.

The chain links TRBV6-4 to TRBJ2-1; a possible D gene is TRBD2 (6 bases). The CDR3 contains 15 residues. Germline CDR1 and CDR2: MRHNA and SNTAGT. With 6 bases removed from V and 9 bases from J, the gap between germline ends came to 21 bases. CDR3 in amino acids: CASSLELAVTSEQFF. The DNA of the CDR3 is TGTGCCAGCAGCCTTGAACTAGCCGTAACTAGTGAGCAGTTCTTC.

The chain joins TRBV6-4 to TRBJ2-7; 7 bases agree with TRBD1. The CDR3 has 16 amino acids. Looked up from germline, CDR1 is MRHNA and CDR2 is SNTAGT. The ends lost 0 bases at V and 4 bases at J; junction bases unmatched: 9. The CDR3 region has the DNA TGTGCCAGCAGTGACTCGCCCGGACAGGAGACATACGAGCAGTACTTC. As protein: CASSDSPGQETYEQYF.

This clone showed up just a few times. The CDR3 region is CASSLQPGQHSYEQYF. The CDR3 DNA sequence: TGCGCCAGCAGCTTGCAACCGGGACAGCACTCCTACGAGCAGTACTTC. The chain uses TRBV5-1 and TRBJ2-7; 7 nucleotides align to TRBD1. The trim removed 1 base at V and 0 bases at J, leaving 7 bases unmatched. In germline, CDR1 is SGHRS, CDR2 YFSETQ. The CDR3 consists of 16 residues.

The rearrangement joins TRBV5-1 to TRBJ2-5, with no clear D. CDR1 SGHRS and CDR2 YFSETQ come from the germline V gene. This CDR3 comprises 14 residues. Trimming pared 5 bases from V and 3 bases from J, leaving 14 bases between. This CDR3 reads CASRQYRDEETQYF. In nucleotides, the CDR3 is TGCGCCAGCAGACAGTACCGTGATGAAGAGACCCAGTACTTC.

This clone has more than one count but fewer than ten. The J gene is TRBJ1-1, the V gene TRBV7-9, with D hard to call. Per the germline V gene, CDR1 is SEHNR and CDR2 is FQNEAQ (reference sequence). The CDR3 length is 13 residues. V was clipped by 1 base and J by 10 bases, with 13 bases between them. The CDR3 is CASSLGLDGGAFF. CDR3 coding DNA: TGTGCCAGCAGCTTAGGACTTGATGGTGGAGCTTTCTTT.

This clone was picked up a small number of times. As DNA, the CDR3 is TGTGCCAGCAGCCAAGAATTATTTACAGGGGACCTCGACTATGGCTACACCTTC. It codes for CASSQELFTGDLDYGYTF. The chain joins TRBV4-2 to TRBJ1-2; 7 bases line up with TRBD1. V shed 0 bases, J shed 3 bases, and the junction held 13 bases outside the gene matches. CDR1 is LGHNA and CDR2 is YNFKEQ in the germline V gene. This CDR3 has 18 residues.